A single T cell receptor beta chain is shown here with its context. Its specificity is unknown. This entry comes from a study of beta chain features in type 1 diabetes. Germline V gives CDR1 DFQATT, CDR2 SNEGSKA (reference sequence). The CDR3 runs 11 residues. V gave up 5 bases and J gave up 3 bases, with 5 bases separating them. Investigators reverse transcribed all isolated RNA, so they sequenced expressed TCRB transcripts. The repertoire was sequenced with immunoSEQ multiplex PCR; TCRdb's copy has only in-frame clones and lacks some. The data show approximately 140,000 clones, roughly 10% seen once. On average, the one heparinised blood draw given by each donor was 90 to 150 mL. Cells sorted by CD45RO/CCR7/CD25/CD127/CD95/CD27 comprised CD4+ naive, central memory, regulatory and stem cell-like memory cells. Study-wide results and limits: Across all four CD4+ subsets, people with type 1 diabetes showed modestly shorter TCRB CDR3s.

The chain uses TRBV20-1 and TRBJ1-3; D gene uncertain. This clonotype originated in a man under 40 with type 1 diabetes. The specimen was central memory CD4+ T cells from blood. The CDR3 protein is CSASDGNTIYF. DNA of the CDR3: TGCAGTGCTTCAGATGGAAACACCATATATTTT.